This T cell receptor beta chain was identified in a study of Graves' ophthalmopathy and Graves' hyperthyroidism. Study results and caveats: Blood also carried most expanded thyroid clonotypes exceeding 0.001 frequency. As the model predicted ophthalmopathy progression, it achieved a sensitivity of about 71% and a specificity of about 72%.

V was pared by 6 bases and J by 4 bases, with 8 bases of the junction left unmatched. CDR3 length equals 14 residues. Germline loops: CDR1 MNHNS, CDR2 SASEGT. Beta-chain TCR CDR3 regions were amplified from RNA transcripts. An opening RT-PCR round employed HTBI primers and preceded a second-round multiplex PCR. Using its own MiXCR run on the multiplex PCR reads, TCRdb lists one record per CDR3 protein. The sample lists under 350,000 distinct CDR3 sequences, about a sixth occurring once. This clonotype was detected ten times or more. The antigen remains unidentified. All donors with ophthalmopathy were recorded as having moderate-to-severe activity, CAS ≥3, NOSPECS ≥4 and a duration under 3 months. Uncontrolled infections, pregnancy, lactation or other autoimmune diseases led to patient exclusion.

The sequencing input was peripheral blood. J is TRBJ2-5 and V is TRBV6-1, with TRBD2 matching 7 bases. The receptor comes from an adult man with Graves' ophthalmopathy. The CDR3 reads CASSDAGTTETQYF. For the CDR3, the DNA is TGTGCCAGCAGCGACGCCGGGACTACAGAGACCCAGTACTTC.